These 21 T cell receptor beta chains came from one sample sequenced in a study of blood T cell repertoires in COVID-19 (dated by TCRdb to 2020 to 2022). Library preparation employed the immunoSEQ multiplex PCR assay. The immuneACCESS repertoire file appears here via TCRdb, limited to in-frame rearrangements. These files lack a portion of the clones; in checked studies, under half of the deficit traces to unresolved V genes, and the cause of the others is not known. The sample table shows 100,000 to 150,000 clones, and about 85% are seen once. Under 7% of the sample is held by the ten biggest clonotypes. Specimen: peripheral blood. These receptors were taken from a man older than 75 with active or convalescent COVID-19.

The chain links TRBV29-1 to TRBJ2-1, with 10 bases lining up with TRBD2. Losses at the gene ends were 4 bases for V and 0 bases for J; bases not matched to a gene: 0. The CDR3 is made up of 14 amino acids. The germline V gene encodes CDR1 SQVTM and CDR2 ANQGSEA. This CDR3 reads CSVASGSSYNEQFF. CDR3 DNA sequence: TGCAGCGTTGCTAGCGGGAGCTCCTACAATGAGCAGTTCTTC.

The chain links TRBV10-3 to TRBJ2-2, with 11 bases fitting TRBD1. The CDR3 runs to 17 residues. Germline CDR1 and CDR2: ENHRY and SYGVKD. Unmatched junction bases numbered 6, after V lost 2 bases and J lost 4 bases. The CDR3 DNA sequence: TGTGCCATCAGTGAGCCTGGACAGGGGGCGGGCACCGGGGAGCTGTTTTTT. The encoded protein is CAISEPGQGAGTGELFF.

The V and J genes are TRBV19 and TRBJ1-2; 7 bases agree with TRBD1. The ends lost 7 bases at V and 3 bases at J; junction bases unmatched: 5. Germline loops: CDR1 LNHDA, CDR2 SQIVND (reference sequence). The CDR3 extends over 13 amino acids. CDR3 region: CASTRTGYYGYTF. CDR3 nucleotides: TGTGCCAGTACCCGGACAGGCTACTATGGCTACACCTTC.

The chain uses TRBV2 and TRBJ1-4; TRBD1 matches 7 bases. CDR3 length: 11 residues. Germline lookup yields CDR1 SNHLY and CDR2 FYNNEI. With 6 bases clipped from V and 15 bases from J, the junction kept 7 bases outside the gene matches. This CDR3 is CASSGGDSLFF. CDR3 coding DNA: TGTGCCAGCAGCGGGGGGGACAGTTTGTTTTTT.

V usage is TRBV15 and J usage is TRBJ1-1; 8 bases agree with TRBD1. V lost 3 bases and J lost 1; bases outside the gene matches: 4. The CDR3 sequence is 15 residues long. CDR1 is LNHNV, CDR2 YYDKDF, per germline (reference sequence). The CDR3 coding sequence is TGTGCCACCAGCAGGGAGACAGGGGAGAACACTGAAGCTTTCTTT. Its protein product is CATSRETGENTEAFF. Full variable domain (rest looked up from reference TRBV15 and TRBJ1-1): DAMVIQNPRYQVTQFGKPVTLSCSQTLNHNVMYWYQQKSSQAPKLLFHYYDKDFNNEADTPDNFQSRRPNTSFCFLDIRSPGLGDTAMYLCATSRETGENTEAFFGQGTRLTVV.

V and J are TRBV7-3 and TRBJ2-7, with a tentative D call TRBD1 (5 bases). CDR1 and CDR2 from the germline V gene are SGHTA and FQGTGA. This CDR3 contains 15 residues. Trimming took off 3 bases at V and 6 bases at J, with 18 bases between the two ends. CDR3 region: CASSLGQAGIAEQYF. As DNA, the CDR3 is TGTGCCAGCAGCTTGGGGCAGGCCGGAATCGCCGAGCAGTACTTC.

The chain employs TRBV18 and TRBJ2-6, with 8 bases that match TRBD1. V trimming: 0 bases; J trimming: 1 base; junction bases outside the gene matches: 11. The germline V gene encodes CDR1 KGHSH and CDR2 LQKENI. The CDR3 totals 20 residues. This CDR3 reads CASSPPPWGRGRSGANVLTF. The CDR3, as DNA: TGTGCCAGCTCACCACCCCCCTGGGGCAGGGGGCGATCTGGGGCCAACGTCCTGACTTTC.

The genes are TRBV3-1 (or the pseudogene TRBV3-2) and TRBJ2-5; D remains ambiguous. The CDR3 has 11 amino acids. Trimming pared 3 bases from V and 9 bases from J, leaving 8 bases between. Germline V CDR1 and CDR2: LGHDT, YNNKEL (reference sequence). The CDR3 sequence: CASSQAQAQYF. In DNA form, the CDR3 reads TGTGCCAGCAGCCAGGCCCAGGCCCAGTACTTC.

V gene TRBV11-2 combines with J gene TRBJ2-1; 7 positions match TRBD1. The V gene end was trimmed by 1 base and the J gene end by 2 bases; junction bases not matched to a gene: 2. Germline lookup yields CDR1 SGHAT and CDR2 FQNNGV. The CDR3 runs 15 residues. CDR3: CASSLAQGTYNEQFF. DNA of the CDR3: TGTGCCAGCAGCTTAGCACAGGGGACCTACAATGAGCAGTTCTTC.

V and J are TRBV29-1 and TRBJ2-5; D is perhaps TRBD2 (7 bases). This CDR3 is 12 amino acids long. CDR1 is SQVTM, CDR2 ANQGSEA, per germline. V was cut by 4 bases and J by 9 bases, with 15 bases left in between. CDR3 residues: CSVGIGGRSQYF. DNA for the CDR3: TGCAGCGTTGGCATCGGGGGGCGGTCCCAGTACTTC. The full variable domain, in which reference TRBV29-1 and TRBJ2-5 provide the parts outside the CDR3, is SAVISQKPSRDICQRGTSLTIQCQVDSQVTMMFWYRQQPGQSLTLIATANQGSEATYESGFVIDKFPISRPNLTFSTLTVSNMSPEDSSIYLCSVGIGGRSQYFGPGTRLLVL.

The J gene is TRBJ2-3, the V gene TRBV5-5; TRBD1 aligns across 10 bases. V lost 5 bases and J lost 3; bases outside the gene matches: 6. Germline V CDR1 and CDR2: SGHKS, YYEKEE (reference sequence). The CDR3 runs 15 residues. CDR3 coding DNA: TGTGCCAGCAGTTCGGGACAGGGGCGAACAGATACGCAGTATTTT. Translating gives CASSSGQGRTDTQYF.

The genes are TRBV27 and TRBJ1-2; 7 positions match TRBD1. There are 13 residues in the CDR3. CDR1 and CDR2 from the germline V gene are MNHEY and SMNVEV (reference sequence). J lost 4 bases, V lost 6 bases, and 5 bases had no gene match. The CDR3 DNA reads as TGTGCCAGCAGGGGACAGCGCCTCTATGGCTACACCTTC. It is translated as CASRGQRLYGYTF.

In its sample, this clone was seen once. V and J are TRBV3-1 (or the pseudogene TRBV3-2) and TRBJ1-3; tentatively, D is TRBD1 (6 bases). CDR1 and CDR2 from the germline V gene are LGHDT and YNNKEL (reference sequence). There are 15 residues in the CDR3. Between the trimmed V and J ends, which lost 3 bases and 2 bases, there was a span of 11 bases. The CDR3 DNA reads TGTGCCAGCAGCCATAGATCAGGGGCTGGAAACACCATATATTTT. This translates into CASSHRSGAGNTIYF.

The table lists this clone with a count of one. The CDR3: CATTKPENRVSGYTF. The CDR3 region has the DNA TGTGCCACAACAAAACCCGAAAACAGGGTATCAGGCTACACCTTC. The rearrangement links TRBV11-2 to TRBJ1-2; tentative D call: TRBD1 (6 bases). V was trimmed by 10 bases and J by 8 bases, leaving 26 bases between them. The CDR3 is 15 residues long. CDR1 and CDR2 from the germline V gene are SGHAT and FQNNGV.

Here the CDR3 reads CASSEWATSYNEQFF. As DNA, the CDR3 is TGTGCCAGCAGTGAATGGGCCACCTCCTACAATGAGCAGTTCTTC. The chain carries TRBV6-1 and TRBJ2-1; D remains unclear. The CDR3 sequence is 15 residues long. Germline CDR1 is MNHNS and CDR2 is SASEGT. Deletions cut 2 bases from V and 0 bases from J, with 8 bases between.

This clone appeared once. The chain has TRBV21-1 and TRBJ1-5. TRBV21-1 is recorded as a pseudogene. CDR3 length: 15 amino acids. Written as DNA, the CDR3 is TGTGCCAGCAGCAACGGGAAGAGAGGCGATCAGCCCCAGCATTTT. Protein sequence: CASSNGKRGDQPQHF.

The rearrangement links TRBV27 to TRBJ1-1, with 7 bases identical to TRBD1. The CDR3 runs 14 residues. The germline V gene has CDR1 MNHEY and CDR2 SMNVEV (reference sequence). The J segment lost 0 bases and the V segment lost 5 bases, leaving 3 bases of the junction unmatched. The CDR3 coding sequence is TGTGCCAGCAGTGGGACAGTTCTGAACACTGAAGCTTTCTTT. Its translation: CASSGTVLNTEAFF.

V gene TRBV19 combines with J gene TRBJ2-5, with 7 nucleotides matching TRBD2. This CDR3 region has 15 residues. Germline trimming cut 6 bases from V and 2 bases from J; bases unmatched to any gene: 9. Germline V gene lookup returns CDR1 LNHDA and CDR2 SQIVND (reference sequence). The CDR3 region is CASRGGGAMQETQYF. Written as DNA, the CDR3 is TGTGCCAGTAGGGGGGGAGGGGCAATGCAAGAGACCCAGTACTTC.

For the CDR3, the DNA is TGTGCCAGCAGCCAAGTAAGGGGCTACGAGCAGTACTTC. It specifies CASSQVRGYEQYF. V is TRBV3-1 (or the pseudogene TRBV3-2) and J is TRBJ2-7; D possibly corresponds to TRBD1 (5 bases). CDR3 length equals 13 residues. V lost 1 base and J 3 bases, leaving 7 bases between the germline ends. CDR1 LGHDT and CDR2 YNNKEL come from the germline V gene (reference sequence).

CDR3 bases: TGTGCCAGTAGTACCACCGGGACTTCACTACTAGCCAAAAACATTCAGTACTTC. It codes for CASSTTGTSLLAKNIQYF. The chain links TRBV19 to TRBJ2-4; a weak D match, TRBD2 (6 bases). V was clipped by 4 bases and J by 0 bases, with 19 bases between them. This CDR3 comprises 18 residues. Germline V lookup: CDR1 LNHDA, CDR2 SQIVND (reference sequence).

The chain carries TRBV10-3 and TRBJ1-3, with TRBD1 as a possible D gene (6 bases). The CDR3 contains 15 residues. V lost 6 bases, J lost 3 bases, and 15 bases lay in between. Germline V CDR1 and CDR2: ENHRY, SYGVKD. The CDR3 is CAISAREGVGNTIYF. The CDR3 bases are TGTGCCATCAGCGCGCGTGAGGGGGTTGGAAACACCATATATTTT.